One and the same sample provided the 26 T cell receptor beta chains below, sequenced in a study of T cells in Graves' hyperthyroidism and ophthalmopathy (dated by TCRdb to the late 2010s). The library was generated by multiplex PCR. Data came from an Illumina HiSeq 2000. Amplification of TCR beta CDR3 regions was carried out from RNA transcripts. The TCR CDR3 was subjected to a first round of RT-PCR using the HTBI primer set and the Qiagen OneStep RT-PCR kit. In-frame beta chains were kept once TCRdb had trimmed the public reads at Q25 with fastp and called clones with MiXCR. Rows matching on CDR3 protein sequence are summarized as one entry with the most common DNA and genes. The sample data list about 600,000 distinct CDR3 sequences, and more than 15% of these were observed just once. The ten top clones hold approximately 3.5% of the sample. Sequenced sample: blood. All receptors derive from a woman between 35 and 50 years old with Graves' ophthalmopathy.

Turning to this clonotype: A read error may explain this, as a much larger clone is one base away. The chain couples TRBV4-1 to TRBJ2-7, with TRBD2 matching 9 bases. The CDR3 loop spans 16 amino acids. Germline trimming cut 8 bases from V and 4 bases from J; bases unmatched to any gene: 15. Germline V CDR1 and CDR2: MGHRA, YSYEKL. The CDR3 DNA follows: TGCGCCAGCGGCCTATTTTGGCGGGAGGGCGCGTACGAGCAGTACTTC. This codes for CASGLFWREGAYEQYF.

The table lists this clonotype with many counts. The rearrangement links TRBV12-3 or TRBV12-4 to TRBJ2-5; 13 bases are shared with TRBD2. The CDR3 spans 15 residues. With V trimmed by 4 bases and J by 5 bases, 4 bases remained unmatched. This CDR3 is CASSWTSGSRETQYF. The CDR3 DNA is TGTGCCAGCAGTTGGACTAGCGGGAGTAGGGAGACCCAGTACTTC.

The chain carries TRBV30 and TRBJ1-2, with a possible D match to TRBD1 (5 bases). Germline assignment: CDR1 GTSNPN and CDR2 SVGIG (reference sequence). V lost 4 bases, J lost 4 bases, and 16 bases lay in between. The CDR3 contains 14 residues. CDR3 DNA sequence: TGTGCCTGGATTTGGGAGGGGTGTATCTATGGCTACACCTTC. This encodes CAWIWEGCIYGYTF.

The sample holds a few counts of this clonotype. The chain has TRBV3-1 and TRBJ1-3, with D unresolved. The V end was cut by 7 bases, the J end by 0 bases, with 7 bases between. The CDR3 totals 13 residues. CDR1 and CDR2 (germline): LGHDT, YNNKEL (reference sequence). CDR3 amino acids: CASTRSSGNTIYF. In DNA, the CDR3 is TGTGCCAGCACCCGGAGCTCTGGAAACACCATATATTTT.

This clonotype has only a few counts. V gene TRBV2 combines with J gene TRBJ1-6; D possibly corresponds to TRBD1 (5 bases). Germline-derived CDR1 and CDR2 are SNHLY and FYNNEI. Trimming took 5 bases from V and 5 from J, leaving 10 bases between them. The CDR3 covers 14 residues. The CDR3 sequence is CASSFGGDNSPLHF. In DNA, the CDR3 is TGTGCCAGCAGTTTTGGGGGAGATAATTCACCCCTCCACTTT.

V is TRBV6-5 and J is TRBJ2-2; D is undetermined. V was clipped by 2 bases and J by 0 bases, with 4 bases between them. The CDR3 runs 14 residues. Germline CDR1 reads MNHEY; CDR2 reads SVGAGI. The CDR3 here is CASSYRANTGELFF. The CDR3 DNA is TGTGCCAGCAGTTACAGGGCGAACACCGGGGAGCTGTTTTTT.

The chain employs TRBV5-5 and TRBJ2-1; the D gene is possibly TRBD2 (5 bases). The CDR3 sequence is 13 residues long. V gave up 5 bases and J gave up 10 bases, with 16 bases separating them. Germline V gene lookup returns CDR1 SGHKS and CDR2 YYEKEE (reference sequence). This CDR3 is CASRATPGKEQFF. For the CDR3, the DNA is TGTGCCAGCAGGGCCACCCCCGGGAAGGAGCAGTTCTTC.

A few counts support this clonotype. J is TRBJ2-1 and V is TRBV12-3 or TRBV12-4; TRBD1 matches 7 bases. The CDR3 covers 16 residues. J was trimmed by 1 base and V by 2 bases; bases with no gene match: 5. The CDR3 nucleotides are TGTGCCAGCAGTTTACACCAGGGGGTTTCCTACAATGAGCAGTTCTTC. Its protein product is CASSLHQGVSYNEQFF.

In the case of this clonotype: Possible read error: a much larger clone is one base away. The chain uses TRBV18 and TRBJ2-1, with 14 bases aligning to TRBD2. This CDR3 region has 15 residues. The germline CDR1 and CDR2 sequences are KGHSH and LQKENI. The CDR3 is CVSSAPGLAGAEQFF. CDR3 nucleotides: TGTGTCAGCTCAGCACCGGGACTAGCGGGAGCAGAGCAGTTCTTC.

This clonotype came up many times. The CDR3: CASSSTWDREGHTQYF. The DNA for the CDR3 is TGTGCCAGCAGCTCGACCTGGGACAGGGAAGGACATACGCAGTATTTT. The chain employs TRBV11-2 and TRBJ2-3; 9 positions match TRBD1. The CDR3 consists of 16 residues. V was pared by 4 bases and J by 7 bases, with 12 bases of the junction left unmatched. CDR1 SGHAT and CDR2 FQNNGV come from the germline V gene.

This clonotype was seen repeatedly, ten times or more. The J gene is TRBJ2-1, the V gene TRBV20-1; 7 bases are shared with TRBD1. Germline loops: CDR1 DFQATT, CDR2 SNEGSKA (reference sequence). The ends lost 6 bases at V and 4 bases at J; junction bases unmatched: 9. The CDR3 spans 14 residues. This CDR3 is CSAPRQGGYNEQFF. As DNA, the CDR3 is TGCAGTGCCCCGAGACAGGGTGGATACAATGAGCAGTTCTTC.

This clonotype was detected only a few times. The chain is built from TRBV11-2 and TRBJ2-5, with 9 bases identical to TRBD2. The CDR3 totals 17 residues. J was trimmed by 5 bases and V by 0 bases; bases with no gene match: 10. Germline V lookup: CDR1 SGHAT, CDR2 FQNNGV. The CDR3 DNA reads TGTGCCAGCAGCTTAGATCTGACAGCGGGGGGAGGGGAGACCCAGTACTTC. Protein product: CASSLDLTAGGGETQYF.

This chain joins TRBV5-1 and TRBJ2-5; D unclear. CDR1 is SGHRS and CDR2 is YFSETQ in the germline V gene. This CDR3 is 14 amino acids long. The V end lost 0 bases, the J end lost 1 base, and 7 bases lay between the germline ends. The CDR3 coding sequence is TGCGCCAGCAGCTTGGGGTGGAGCCAAGAGACCCAGTACTTC. It translates to CASSLGWSQETQYF.

In regard to this clonotype: This may stem from a read error, because a much larger clone lies one nucleotide away. Here the CDR3 reads CASSPLGLGLNEQFF. The CDR3 DNA is TGTGCCAGCAGCCCACTAGGACTGGGACTAAATGAGCAGTTCTTC. The chain links TRBV3-1 to TRBJ2-1, with TRBD2 matching 7 bases. This CDR3 comprises 15 residues. Trimming took 4 bases from V and 7 from J; bases not matched to a gene: 10. Germline lookup yields CDR1 LGHDT and CDR2 YNNKEL (reference sequence).

This clonotype came up many times. This chain links TRBV7-8 with TRBJ2-7; the D is unclear. V was pared by 2 bases and J by 4 bases, with 24 bases between. This CDR3 contains 18 residues. The germline CDR1 and CDR2 sequences are SGHVS and FQNEAQ. The CDR3 here is CASSLSLGRGAETYEQYF. In DNA form, the CDR3 reads TGTGCCAGCAGCTTATCACTTGGGCGAGGCGCGGAAACTTACGAGCAGTACTTC.

The chain couples TRBV19 to TRBJ1-5; 9 nucleotides match TRBD1. Germline V gene data show CDR1 as LNHDA and CDR2 as SQIVND (reference sequence). Unmatched junction bases numbered 7, after V lost 7 bases and J lost 0 bases. This CDR3 region has 16 residues. The CDR3 bases are TGTGCCAGTAACAAGGACAGGGGACCTAGCAATCAGCCCCAGCATTTT. Its protein product is CASNKDRGPSNQPQHF.

J is TRBJ2-7 and V is TRBV6-1, with 10 bases lining up with TRBD1. The CDR3 has 14 residues. J lost 6 bases, V lost 7 bases, and 9 bases had no gene match. Germline assignment: CDR1 MNHNS and CDR2 SASEGT. The CDR3 region is CASNKPGQGPEQYF. CDR3 DNA: TGTGCCAGCAATAAACCGGGACAGGGGCCCGAGCAGTACTTC.

This clonotype has at least ten counts. The V call is TRBV6-1, the J call TRBJ1-2, with 7 bases lining up with TRBD1. Germline loops: CDR1 MNHNS, CDR2 SASEGT. CDR3 length: 14 residues. Unmatched junction bases numbered 6, after V lost 5 bases and J lost 3 bases. Here the CDR3 reads CASSYRGQHYGYTF. DNA of the CDR3: TGTGCCAGCAGTTATAGGGGACAGCACTATGGCTACACCTTC.

This chain joins TRBV11-2 and TRBJ2-7; 7 bases match TRBD1. CDR1 and CDR2 (germline): SGHAT, FQNNGV. This CDR3 is built from 14 residues. Losses at the gene ends were 0 bases for V and 2 bases for J; bases not matched to a gene: 1. As DNA, the CDR3 is TGTGCCAGCAGCTTAGACGACAGGGCCTACGAGCAGTACTTC. Translation gives CASSLDDRAYEQYF.

This clonotype has at least ten counts. The rearrangement uses TRBV6-4 and TRBJ2-3, with 11 bases that match TRBD2. This CDR3 contains 16 residues. The V and J ends lost 2 bases and 2 bases, in that order; junction bases with no gene match: 3. CDR1 is MRHNA and CDR2 is SNTAGT in the germline V gene. The CDR3 region has the DNA TGTGCCAGCAGTGACGTAGCGGGAGGGTTCACAGATACGCAGTATTTT. Translating gives CASSDVAGGFTDTQYF.

This clonotype has just a few counts. The V gene is TRBV2, the J gene TRBJ1-4, with 8 positions matching TRBD1. V shed 6 bases, J shed 7 bases, and the junction held 7 bases outside the gene matches. Germline CDR1 is SNHLY and CDR2 is FYNNEI. This CDR3 is built from 14 residues. As DNA, the CDR3 is TGTGCCAGCAGAAGACAGGGGCTGAGTGAAAAACTGTTTTTT. Translated: CASRRQGLSEKLFF.

This sequence joins TRBV20-1 and TRBJ1-1; TRBD1 matches 7 bases. The CDR3 has 13 residues. The germline V gene encodes CDR1 DFQATT and CDR2 SNEGSKA (reference sequence). V shed 0 bases, J shed 4 bases, and the junction held 2 bases outside the gene matches. The CDR3 nucleotides are TGCAGTGCTAGAGAGTCAGGGGGCACTGAAGCTTTCTTT. Amino acid sequence: CSARESGGTEAFF.

The chain has TRBV19 and TRBJ1-1; TRBD1 is a possible D gene (5 bases). V lost 1 base, J lost 6 bases, and 15 bases lay in between. This CDR3 is built from 15 residues. Germline CDR1 and CDR2: LNHDA and SQIVND (reference sequence). The CDR3 DNA follows: TGTGCCAGTAGTATAGGGGATCCAGGGTATTCTGAAGCTTTCTTT. Amino acid sequence: CASSIGDPGYSEAFF.

In this sample, this clonotype turned up many times. The genes are TRBV20-1 and TRBJ2-7, with 7 bases aligning to TRBD2. This CDR3 is 15 amino acids long. CDR1 and CDR2 (germline): DFQATT, SNEGSKA (reference sequence). J was trimmed by 2 bases and V by 0 bases; bases with no gene match: 7. CDR3 coding DNA: TGCAGTGCTAGAGATCTTGTACTAGCGACCTACGAGCAGTACTTC. The encoded protein is CSARDLVLATYEQYF.

The chain is built from TRBV2 and TRBJ2-1; D is unclear. This CDR3 contains 14 residues. Between the trimmed V and J ends, which lost 7 bases and 6 bases, there was a span of 16 bases. Germline CDR1 SNHLY, CDR2 FYNNEI. CDR3 protein: CASTDWGIRNEQFF. CDR3 nucleotides: TGTGCCAGCACCGACTGGGGAATTCGCAATGAGCAGTTCTTC.

This clonotype has a handful of counts. The rearrangement joins TRBV7-2 to TRBJ1-2; weak D call: TRBD1 (5 bases). Trimming took 8 bases from V and 0 from J, leaving 10 bases between them. The CDR3 is 13 amino acids. Germline CDR1 reads SGHTA; CDR2 reads FQGNSA. The CDR3 region is CASGDGANYGYTF. DNA for the CDR3: TGTGCCAGCGGGGACGGAGCTAACTATGGCTACACCTTC.